Presented here are 7 T cell receptor beta chains from one specimen sequenced in a study of blood T cell repertoires in COVID-19 (dated by TCRdb to about 2020). Receptors were amplified or captured by the immunoSEQ multiplex PCR assay. Entries here come from immuneACCESS through TCRdb and include only in-frame sequences with V and J called. Some clones fail to appear in such tables; in the studies checked, an unresolved V gene covers under half of the shortfall, and the cause of the remainder is unknown. The table for this sample lists hundreds of thousands of clones; approximately 90% of them were counted only once. The top ten clones comprise 10% to 15% of the sample. The sample comprised peripheral blood. These receptors all stem from a woman aged 45-60 years with COVID-19, enrolled during active disease.

This chain connects TRBV19 to TRBJ1-1; D ambiguous. Germline V CDR1 and CDR2: LNHDA, SQIVND (reference sequence). The CDR3 is made up of 10 amino acids. The CDR3 reads CVTMNTEAFF. The CDR3 nucleotides are TGTGTTACAATGAACACTGAAGCTTTCTTT.

CDR3 in DNA: TGCGCCAGCAGCGTAGACAGGCCGGCGAACTATGGCTACACCTTC. It yields the protein CASSVDRPANYGYTF. The chain recombines TRBV5-1 with TRBJ1-2, with D possibly TRBD1 on 6 matching bases. The germline CDR1 and CDR2 sequences are SGHRS and YFSETQ. This CDR3 contains 15 residues. Trimming took off 4 bases at V and 2 bases at J, with 15 bases between the two ends.

In nucleotides, the CDR3 is TGTGCCAGCAGCTTACGAAGCGGAAACTATGGCTACACCTTC. Its translation is CASSLRSGNYGYTF. The chain carries TRBV11-2 and TRBJ1-2; D gene unclear. The CDR3 spans 14 residues. Germline values: CDR1 SGHAT, CDR2 FQNNGV. V dropped 2 bases and J dropped 2 bases, with 9 bases sitting between them.

The rearrangement joins TRBV10-2 to TRBJ2-7; D is possibly TRBD1 (6 bases). CDR3 length: 13 amino acids. Germline lookup yields CDR1 WSHSY and CDR2 SAAADI. Trimming took 4 bases from V and 1 from J, leaving 8 bases between them. The CDR3 coding sequence is TGCGCCAGCAGTGCCGACAGGTCCTACGAGCAGTACTTC. This gives the protein CASSADRSYEQYF.

This chain joins TRBV5-5 and TRBJ1-2; tentative D call: TRBD1 (5 bases). CDR1 is SGHKS and CDR2 is YYEKEE in the germline V gene (reference sequence). The CDR3 has 13 residues. V lost 4 bases to trimming and J lost 4 bases, with 11 bases between them. CDR3 amino acids: CASSPWGGYGYTF. CDR3 bases: TGTGCCAGCAGCCCCTGGGGGGGCTATGGCTACACCTTC.

The chain employs TRBV9 and TRBJ2-1; TRBD1 might be the D (6 bases). The CDR3 length is 15 residues. Germline V gene lookup returns CDR1 SGDLS and CDR2 YYNGEE. Deletions cut 4 bases from V and 7 bases from J, with 18 bases between. CDR3 in DNA: TGTGCCAGCAGCCCGAGACACCTAACAGGGAATGAGCAGTTCTTC. Translating it yields CASSPRHLTGNEQFF.

The chain recombines TRBV6-5 with TRBJ2-7, with D tentatively TRBD2 (5 bases). The V gene's germline CDR1 is MNHEY and CDR2 SVGAGI. The CDR3 contains 15 residues. V gave up 6 bases and J gave up 2 bases, with 17 bases separating them. The DNA for the CDR3 is TGTGCCAGCAGCTCCCACGGACTTTCCACCTACGAGCAGTACTTC. Protein sequence: CASSSHGLSTYEQYF.